This is a list of T cell receptor beta chains from one sample in a study of shared clonotypes between healthy human individuals. Clones were sequenced by immunoSEQ multiplex PCR, and TCRdb holds only the in-frame ones, with some missing. The table includes some 2,000,000 clones, about 95% detected once. Sequenced: naive CD8+ T cells sorted from blood. Receptors originate from a man younger than 30 in good health. The CDR3 runs from the conserved cysteine through the conserved F or W. A D gene is named only where the DNA matches it firmly. Expanded clones get a size class; other rows say once, few or many, or leave the size out.

>NA|TRBV7-9|NA|TRBJ1-5
TGTGCCAGCAGGCTATACAGGGTAAATCAGCCCCAGCATTTT
CASRLYRVNQPQHF
>TRBD1|TRBV9|NA|TRBJ2-7
TGTGCCAGCAGCCCGACAGGGGAAGCCTACGAGCAGTACTTC
CASSPTGEAYEQYF
>NA|TRBV19|NA|TRBJ2-1
TGTGCCAGTAGTATCTTAGGAGGGGGACCCTACAATGAGCAGTTCTTC
CASSILGGGPYNEQFF
>NA|TRBV4-3|NA|TRBJ1-2
TGCGCCAGCAGCGAAGGTCAGGGGCTTTATGGCTACACCTTC
CASSEGQGLYGYTF
>TRBD2|TRBV5-1|NA|TRBJ2-1
TGCGCCAGCAGCCTTGCGGGGGGCGACAATGAGCAGTTCTTC
CASSLAGGDNEQFF
>NA|TRBV4-1|NA|TRBJ2-7
TGCGCCAGCAGAAGCATTGGGGGCGAGGGCGAGCAGTACTTC
CASRSIGGEGEQYF
>NA|TRBV10-1|NA|TRBJ2-7
TGCGCCAGCAGTGACTCCGCGGGACACAACTCCTACGAGCAGTACTTC
CASSDSAGHNSYEQYF
>NA|TRBV11-2|NA|TRBJ2-7
TGTGCCAGCAGCCCAGTCCCGGAGGGGTTATACGAGCAGTACTTC
CASSPVPEGLYEQYF
>TRBD2|TRBV5-6|NA|TRBJ2-3
TGTGCCAGCCGGGGACTAGCGGGGACGCTCACAGATACGCAGTATTTT
CASRGLAGTLTDTQYF
>NA|TRBV18|NA|TRBJ2-7
TGTGCCAGCTCACCCTACATGGACAGACCCTACGAGCAGTACTTC
CASSPYMDRPYEQYF
>NA|TRBV9|NA|TRBJ2-5
TGTGCCAGCAGCGTAACGGGGGCCGTCCAAGAGACCCAGTACTTC
CASSVTGAVQETQYF
>NA|TRBV11-2|NA|TRBJ1-4
TGTGCCAGCAGCTTATTTGCCGGAGGGGATGAAAAACTGTTTTTT
CASSLFAGGDEKLFF
>TRBD1|TRBV5-1|NA|TRBJ2-5
TGCGCCAGCAGCTTGGGGGATGGGACAGGGGTTGCGGAGACCCAGTACTTC
CASSLGDGTGVAETQYF
>NA|TRBV29-1|NA|TRBJ2-1
TGCAGCGTTGAATACTATGAGCAGTTCTTC
CSVEYYEQFF
>NA|TRBV4-1|NA|TRBJ1-4
TGCGCCAGCAGCCAAGTGGCAGGATTGGGGGGTAATGAAAAACTGTTTTTT
CASSQVAGLGGNEKLFF
>TRBD1|TRBV27|once|TRBJ2-7
TGTGCCAGCAGGACAGGGGGAGGGTACGAGCAGTACTTC
CASRTGGGYEQYF
>NA|TRBV4-1|NA|TRBJ2-3
TGCGCCAGCAGCCAAGATCAGTTAAGGGACCTCCTATTTACAGATACGCAGTATTTT
CASSQDQLRDLLFTDTQYF
>NA|TRBV28|NA|TRBJ2-6
TGTGCCAGCAGCCACGTGACCTCTGGGGCCAACGTCCTGACTTTC
CASSHVTSGANVLTF
>TRBD1|TRBV7-9|NA|TRBJ1-4
TGTGCCAGCAGCTTAGCGGAAGGGGGCAGTGAAAAACTGTTTTTT
CASSLAEGGSEKLFF
>NA|TRBV30|NA|TRBJ2-5
TGTGCCTGGAGTGTATCCACAGGGTACGATGGGGAGACCCAGTACTTC
CAWSVSTGYDGETQYF
>TRBD2|TRBV27|NA|TRBJ2-1
TGTGCCAGCAGTTCGGGACTAGCGGGGTCTTTTAGCTTCTACAATGAGCAGTTCTTC
CASSSGLAGSFSFYNEQFF
>NA|TRBV29-1|NA|TRBJ2-7
TGCAGCGTTGGGGAGGAGCTGGACTACGAGCAGTACTTC
CSVGEELDYEQYF
>TRBD1|TRBV4-2|NA|TRBJ2-7
TGTGCCAGCACGCCGGGACAGGGTTACGAGCAGTACTTC
CASTPGQGYEQYF
>NA|TRBV9|NA|TRBJ2-3
TGTGCCAGCAGCCAAGAATTTAGCACAGATACGCAGTATTTT
CASSQEFSTDTQYF
>TRBD2|TRBV25-1|NA|TRBJ2-2
TGTGCCAGCAGTGAGGCGGGGGGGAACACCGGGGAGCTGTTTTTT
CASSEAGGNTGELFF
>NA|TRBV30|NA|TRBJ2-7
TGTGCCTGGAGTGTTGGCCGAACCTACGAGCAGTACTTC
CAWSVGRTYEQYF
>NA|TRBV6-6|once|TRBJ1-1
TGTGCCAGCAGTTACCCCGGCTATGCGGACACTGAAGCTTTCTTT
CASSYPGYADTEAFF
>TRBD2|TRBV30|once|TRBJ2-7
TGTGCCTGGAGTGCCACAGGCGGGGGCGAGCAGTACTTC
CAWSATGGGEQYF
>TRBD1|TRBV28|once|TRBJ2-4
TGTGCCAGCAGTACCCCTTGGTACAGGGGGCTTTCAGACATTCAGTACTTC
CASSTPWYRGLSDIQYF
>NA|TRBV14|NA|TRBJ2-7
TGTGCCAGCAGCCAAGTAAATTCCTACGAGCAGTACTTC
CASSQVNSYEQYF
>NA|TRBV9|NA|TRBJ1-6
TGTGCCAGCAGTACGGGGAGCTCACCCCTCCACTTT
CASSTGSSPLHF
>NA|TRBV29-1|NA|TRBJ2-7
TGCAGCGTCTCATGGGCCAGCAAGTACTACGAGCAGTACTTC
CSVSWASKYYEQYF
>TRBD2|TRBV2|few|TRBJ2-2
TGTGCCAGCAGGGGCCTAGCGGGAGGGCCAAACGGGGAGCTGTTTTTT
CASRGLAGGPNGELFF
>TRBD2|TRBV10-3|NA|TRBJ2-1
TGTGCCATCAGTGAGTTTGAGCGGGAGGCCTACAATGAGCAGTTCTTC
CAISEFEREAYNEQFF
>NA|TRBV10-1|NA|TRBJ1-5
TGCGCCAGCAGTGAGTCGATCGGCCAGCCCCAGCATTTT
CASSESIGQPQHF
>TRBD1|TRBV14|NA|TRBJ1-1
TGTGCCAGCAGCCAGGCAGGGGGCTGGACTGAAGCTTTCTTT
CASSQAGGWTEAFF
>NA|TRBV6-5|NA|TRBJ1-2
TGTGCCAGCAGTGGAAGGACAGCCGGTGGCTACACCTTC
CASSGRTAGGYTF
>NA|TRBV7-2|NA|TRBJ2-1
TGTGCCAGCAAACAGGTTTCCTACAATGAGCAGTTCTTC
CASKQVSYNEQFF
>NA|TRBV7-9|NA|TRBJ1-2
TGTGCCAGCAGCTTACCAGGGAAGTTGGGTGGCTACACCTTC
CASSLPGKLGGYTF
>NA|TRBV11-2|NA|TRBJ1-2
TGTGCCAGCAGCTTAGTTCCAAAGGATGGCTACACCTTC
CASSLVPKDGYTF
>TRBD1|TRBV6-6|NA|TRBJ1-3
TGTGCCAGCAGTTACGAGGAGGGGGCGCAGGGAAACACCATATATTTT
CASSYEEGAQGNTIYF
>NA|TRBV6-5|NA|TRBJ1-1
TGTGCCAGCAGTTACTCGAACGCCCTTGAAGCTTTCTTT
CASSYSNALEAFF
>NA|TRBV9|once|TRBJ2-7
TGTGCCAGCAGCGTAGGTGGGACGACTTCCTACGAGCAGTACTTC
CASSVGGTTSYEQYF
>NA|TRBV28|NA|TRBJ2-7
TGTGCCAGCAGTTCCTGGACAACGCGGTTGTACGAGCAGTACTTC
CASSSWTTRLYEQYF
>NA|TRBV7-8|NA|TRBJ1-1
TGTGCCAGCAGCTCAGACAGACGGACAATGAACACTGAAGCTTTCTTT
CASSSDRRTMNTEAFF
>NA|TRBV7-9|NA|TRBJ1-2
TGTGCCAGCAGCCCAGGGACAACCTATGGCTACACCTTC
CASSPGTTYGYTF
>NA|TRBV28|NA|TRBJ2-1
TGTGCCAGCAGTTTAGGGACACACTACAATGAGCAGTTCTTC
CASSLGTHYNEQFF
>TRBD1|TRBV13|NA|TRBJ2-7
TGTGCCAGCAGCTTAAGGGACAGGGCCTACGAGCAGTACTTC
CASSLRDRAYEQYF
>TRBD1|TRBV5-5|NA|TRBJ1-1
TGTGCCAGCAGCATTGGACAGGGAAGGACTGAAGCTTTCTTT
CASSIGQGRTEAFF
>TRBD2|TRBV11-2|NA|TRBJ2-1
TGTGCCAGCAGCGGATTACTAGCGGGTCCTGAGAATGAGCAGTTCTTC
CASSGLLAGPENEQFF